This entry concerns a single T cell receptor (beta chain). As yet, its antigen is unknown. These data come from a study of CD8+CD57+ T cells in acquired aplastic anemia. Background on the study: Quantities of DNA derived from sorted CD4+ and CD8+ cells averaged around 3 ug.

Study observations and caveats: Simpson's diversity of CD8+ cells was not significantly different in patients compared with controls. There were some 27 CD8+ CDR3 sequences that occurred in both patients and controls.

Patients included in sequencing had previously demonstrated CD8+CD57+ cell expansion by flow cytometry. With no exception, the patients had severe acquired aplastic anemia. The TCR beta profiling, which covered VDJ combination and CDR3 sequence, was carried out using genomic DNA as the template. Via MiXCR, TCRdb re-called the reads, giving one row per CDR3 protein. The data show roughly 290,000 distinct CDR3 sequences, with roughly 59% seen just once and 1% to 1.5% held by the top ten. The clonotype comes from a human donor with aplastic anemia. The sample was sorted CD4+, CD8+, or CD8+CD57+ T cells (not recorded which) from PBMCs.

The CDR3 coding sequence is TGTGCCAGCAGCGAAAGTGGGTACTACAATGAGCAGTTCTTC. Its translation is CASSESGYYNEQFF. V is TRBV7-8 and J is TRBJ2-1; D remains ambiguous. This CDR3 contains 14 residues. Looked up from germline, CDR1 is SGHVS and CDR2 is FQNEAQ. Trimming took 5 bases from V and 3 from J, leaving 11 bases between them. The whole variable domain, filled in from reference TRBV7-8 and TRBJ2-1, reads GAGVSQSPRYKVAKRGQDVALRCDPISGHVSLFWYQQALGQGPEFLTYFQNEAQLDKSGLPSDRFFAERPEGSVSTLKIQRTQQEDSAVYLCASSESGYYNEQFFGPGTRLTVL.